This TCR beta chain was recovered during a study of CDR3 diversity in severe acne. TCRdb ran MiXCR on the PCR reads and lists one entry per CDR3 protein. The table records 85,000 to 120,000 distinct CDR3 sequences, roughly half of them present only once. With 2 bases removed from V and 1 base from J, the gap between germline ends came to 8 bases. The germline CDR1 and CDR2 sequences are MNHNS and SASEGT. The length of the CDR3 is 15 residues. The source is a male donor with acne. The chain carries TRBV6-1 and TRBJ2-2; D is uncertain. Specimen: blood. Written as DNA, the CDR3 is TGTGCCAGCAGTGAAAATTCCCTGAACACCGGGGAGCTGTTTTTT. Translated: CASSENSLNTGELFF.